A selection of T cell receptor beta chains follows, all from one sample in a study of T cell repertoires in cytomegalovirus infection. Each CDR3 protein gets one entry after TCRdb re-called the reads with MiXCR. The data hold roughly 320,000 distinct CDR3 sequences, with around 10% observed a single time. Sequencing input: PBMCs. These receptors were taken from a human donor in good health (CMV status not recorded). Some clones in this sample may be carry-over from other donors' samples. The CDR3 runs from the conserved cysteine through the conserved F or W. The D gene is left open where the match is weak. Clone size, where shown, is once, few, many, or a class for clones that have expanded.

CDR3nt	CDR3aa	v_gene	j_gene	d_gene	len	abundance
TGTGCCAGCAGCTCCCGTCAACAGGGAACCCTAGCCAAAAACATTCAGTACTTC	CASSSRQQGTLAKNIQYF	TRBV7-2	TRBJ2-4	NA	18	many
TGTGCCAGCAGCCAAAATTCAGGACAGTTCACCGGGGAGCTGTTTTTT	CASSQNSGQFTGELFF	TRBV4-2	TRBJ2-2	NA	16	many
TGTGCCAGCAGTTACTCAGGGGCCCTCACTGAAGCTTTCTTT	CASSYSGALTEAFF	TRBV6-5	TRBJ1-1	NA	14	many
TGTGCCAGCAGTTTCCCCCCTGAGGGGGAAAGAGAGACCCAGTACTTC	CASSFPPEGERETQYF	TRBV28	TRBJ2-5	NA	16	many
TGTGCCAGCCTTTCTGGGGGCAGGGCTCCAGCGGGTTCCTACAATGAGCAGTTCTTC	CASLSGGRAPAGSYNEQFF	TRBV28	TRBJ2-1	NA	19	many
TGTGCCAGCAGCTTGGAGGGGGTCGGGGAGACCCAGTACTTC	CASSLEGVGETQYF	TRBV5-5	TRBJ2-5	NA	14	many
TGTGCTAGTGGTTTGGGGACAGGGGGCGCGATAAACACTGAAGCTTTCTTT	CASGLGTGGAINTEAFF	TRBV12-5	TRBJ1-1	TRBD1	17	NA
TGTGCCAGCAGCTTAGCCAGCGGGGGGGCCGATGCAGATACGCAGTATTTT	CASSLASGGADADTQYF	TRBV7-2	TRBJ2-3	TRBD2	17	many
TGTGCCAGCAGTTTTCTGGGTATTGGTAATTCACCCCTCCACTTT	CASSFLGIGNSPLHF	TRBV12-3/TRBV12-4	TRBJ1-6	NA	15	many
TGTGCCAGCAGCTTAGGCGGGAAGGCCGCCTACTCCTACGAGCAGTACTTC	CASSLGGKAAYSYEQYF	TRBV13	TRBJ2-7	NA	17	few
TGTGCCAGCAGGGGTACTAGGGAGACCCAGTACTTC	CASRGTRETQYF	TRBV28	TRBJ2-5	NA	12	many
TGCAGCGTTTATACAGGGGGGAATCAGCCCCAGCATTTT	CSVYTGGNQPQHF	TRBV29-1	TRBJ1-5	TRBD1	13	many
TGTGCCAGCAGCTTAGGGTCAGGGGAGACCCAGTACTTC	CASSLGSGETQYF	TRBV7-9	TRBJ2-5	NA	13	NA
TGTGCCAGCTCAAGACCTAGGGACAGCGACAATGAGCAGTTCTTC	CASSRPRDSDNEQFF	TRBV28	TRBJ2-1	TRBD1	15	many
TGCAGTGCTCGCTGGAGGGGCACAGATACGCAGTATTTT	CSARWRGTDTQYF	TRBV20-1	TRBJ2-3	NA	13	NA
TGTGCCAGCAGCTTCCCGACAGGCTCTGGAAACACCATATATTTT	CASSFPTGSGNTIYF	TRBV7-2	TRBJ1-3	NA	15	many
TGTGCCAGCAGCTTACAGGGGTTGGGGAATCAGCCCCAGCATTTT	CASSLQGLGNQPQHF	TRBV7-2	TRBJ1-5	NA	15	many